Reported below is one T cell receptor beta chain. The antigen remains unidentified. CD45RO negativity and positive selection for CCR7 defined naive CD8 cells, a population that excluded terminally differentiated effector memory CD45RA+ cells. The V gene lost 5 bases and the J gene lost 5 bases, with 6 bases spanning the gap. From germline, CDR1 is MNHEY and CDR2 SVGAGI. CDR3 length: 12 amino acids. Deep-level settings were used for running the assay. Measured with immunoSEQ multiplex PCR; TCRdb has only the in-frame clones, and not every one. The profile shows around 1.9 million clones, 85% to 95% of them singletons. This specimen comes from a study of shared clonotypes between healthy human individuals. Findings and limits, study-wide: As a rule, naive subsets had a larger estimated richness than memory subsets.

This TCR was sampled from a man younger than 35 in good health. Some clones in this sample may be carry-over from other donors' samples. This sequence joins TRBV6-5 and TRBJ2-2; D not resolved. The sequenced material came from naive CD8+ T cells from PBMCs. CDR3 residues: CASSVRTGELFF. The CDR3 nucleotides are TGTGCCAGCAGTGTACGGACCGGGGAGCTGTTTTTT.